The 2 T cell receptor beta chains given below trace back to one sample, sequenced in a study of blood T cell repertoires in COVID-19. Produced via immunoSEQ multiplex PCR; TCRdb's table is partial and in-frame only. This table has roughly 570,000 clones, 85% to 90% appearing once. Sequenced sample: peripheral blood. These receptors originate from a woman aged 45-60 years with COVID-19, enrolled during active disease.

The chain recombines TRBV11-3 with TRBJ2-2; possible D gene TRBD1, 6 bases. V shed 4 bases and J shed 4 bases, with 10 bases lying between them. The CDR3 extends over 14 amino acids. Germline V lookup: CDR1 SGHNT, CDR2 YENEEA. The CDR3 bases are TGTGCCAGCAGCTGGGGGCGCGGCACCGGGGAGCTGTTTTTT. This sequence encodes CASSWGRGTGELFF.

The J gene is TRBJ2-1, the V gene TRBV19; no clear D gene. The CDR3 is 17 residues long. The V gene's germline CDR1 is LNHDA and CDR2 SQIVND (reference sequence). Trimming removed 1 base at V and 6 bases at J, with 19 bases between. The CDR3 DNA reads TGTGCCAGTAGTATAGTTGGGCAGGCCACCCACCTCAATGAGCAGTTCTTC. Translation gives CASSIVGQATHLNEQFF.